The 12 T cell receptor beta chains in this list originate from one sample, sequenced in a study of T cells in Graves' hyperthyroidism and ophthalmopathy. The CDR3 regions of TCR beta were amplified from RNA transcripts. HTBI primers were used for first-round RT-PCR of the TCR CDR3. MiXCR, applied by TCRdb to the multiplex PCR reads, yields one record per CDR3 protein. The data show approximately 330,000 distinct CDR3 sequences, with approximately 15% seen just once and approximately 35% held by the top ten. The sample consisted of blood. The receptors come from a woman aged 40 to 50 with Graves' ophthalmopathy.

CDR3: CASSEPGLAANEQFF. CDR3 nucleotide sequence: TGTGCCAGCAGCGAACCGGGACTAGCGGCTAATGAGCAGTTCTTC. J is TRBJ2-1 and V is TRBV7-9; 11 nucleotides match TRBD2. Per the germline V gene, CDR1 is SEHNR and CDR2 is FQNEAQ (reference sequence). The J segment lost 7 bases and the V segment lost 5 bases, leaving 7 bases of the junction unmatched. This CDR3 region has 15 residues.

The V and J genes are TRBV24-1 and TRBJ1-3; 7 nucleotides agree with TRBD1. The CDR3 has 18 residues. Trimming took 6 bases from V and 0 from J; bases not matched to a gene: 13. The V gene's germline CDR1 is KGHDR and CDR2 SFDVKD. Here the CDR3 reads CATSPPGQQQCSGNTIYF. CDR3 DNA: TGTGCCACCAGTCCCCCGGGACAGCAGCAATGCTCTGGAAACACCATATATTTT.

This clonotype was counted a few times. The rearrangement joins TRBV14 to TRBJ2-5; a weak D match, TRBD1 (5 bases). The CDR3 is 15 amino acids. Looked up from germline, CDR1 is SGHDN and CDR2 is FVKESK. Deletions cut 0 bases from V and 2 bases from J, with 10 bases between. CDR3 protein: CASSQERTRQETQYF. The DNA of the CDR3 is TGTGCCAGCAGCCAAGAGCGGACAAGACAAGAGACCCAGTACTTC.

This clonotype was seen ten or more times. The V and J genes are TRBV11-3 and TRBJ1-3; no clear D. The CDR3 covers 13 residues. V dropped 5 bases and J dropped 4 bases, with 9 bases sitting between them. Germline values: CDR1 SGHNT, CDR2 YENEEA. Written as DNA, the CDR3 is TGTGCCAGCAGCGAAGGGCCCGGAAACACCATATATTTT. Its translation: CASSEGPGNTIYF.

The CDR3 bases are TGTGCCAGTGGATCGAGTCCCCAGAAAAACGAGCAGTACTTC. As protein: CASGSSPQKNEQYF. V usage is TRBV7-9 and J usage is TRBJ2-7; D is unresolved. V gave up 9 bases and J gave up 5 bases, with 20 bases separating them. CDR1 is SEHNR and CDR2 is FQNEAQ in the germline V gene (reference sequence). CDR3 length: 14 residues.

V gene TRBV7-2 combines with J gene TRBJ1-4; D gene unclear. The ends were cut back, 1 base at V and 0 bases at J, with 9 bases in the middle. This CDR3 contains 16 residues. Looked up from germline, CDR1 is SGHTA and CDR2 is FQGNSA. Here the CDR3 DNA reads TGTGCCAGCAGCTTAGATAGGTCCTCAACTAATGAAAAACTGTTTTTT. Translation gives CASSLDRSSTNEKLFF.

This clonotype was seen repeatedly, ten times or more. The CDR3 reads CASTPGINTEAFF. CDR3 bases: TGCGCCAGCACCCCGGGCATCAACACTGAAGCTTTCTTT. The chain is built from TRBV10-1 and TRBJ1-1; unclear D gene. CDR1 and CDR2 from the germline V gene are WNHNN and SYGVQD (reference sequence). The V and J ends lost 7 bases and 2 bases respectively, with 11 bases between them. This CDR3 is built from 13 residues.

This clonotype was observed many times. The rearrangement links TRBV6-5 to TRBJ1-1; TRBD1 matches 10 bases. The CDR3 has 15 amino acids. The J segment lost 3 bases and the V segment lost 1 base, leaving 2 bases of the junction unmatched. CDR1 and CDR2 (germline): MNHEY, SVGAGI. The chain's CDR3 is CASSYFGTGDTEAFF. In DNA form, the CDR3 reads TGTGCCAGCAGTTACTTCGGGACAGGGGACACTGAAGCTTTCTTT.

The CDR3 protein is CSVEGQEGTEAFF. The CDR3, as DNA: TGCAGCGTTGAGGGACAGGAGGGCACTGAAGCTTTCTTT. The rearrangement links TRBV29-1 to TRBJ1-1; 8 bases map to TRBD1. Unmatched junction bases numbered 4, after V lost 3 bases and J lost 4 bases. Germline V gives CDR1 SQVTM, CDR2 ANQGSEA. The CDR3 has 13 amino acids.

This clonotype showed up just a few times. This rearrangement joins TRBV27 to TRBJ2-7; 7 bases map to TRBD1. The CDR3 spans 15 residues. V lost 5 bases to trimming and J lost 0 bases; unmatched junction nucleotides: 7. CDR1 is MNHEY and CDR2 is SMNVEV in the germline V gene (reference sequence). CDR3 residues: CASSNRQGSSYEQYF. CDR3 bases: TGTGCCAGCAGTAACCGACAGGGTAGCTCCTACGAGCAGTACTTC.

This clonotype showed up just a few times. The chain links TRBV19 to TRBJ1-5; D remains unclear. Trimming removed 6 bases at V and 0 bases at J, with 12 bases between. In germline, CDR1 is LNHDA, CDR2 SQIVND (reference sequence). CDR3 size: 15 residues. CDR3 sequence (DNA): TGTGCCAGTAGGTCGGATCCCCTTAGCAATCAGCCCCAGCATTTT. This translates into CASRSDPLSNQPQHF.

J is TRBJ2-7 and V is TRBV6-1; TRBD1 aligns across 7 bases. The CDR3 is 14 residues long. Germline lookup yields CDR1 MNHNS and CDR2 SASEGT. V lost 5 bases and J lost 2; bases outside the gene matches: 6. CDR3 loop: CASSLTGNAYEQYF. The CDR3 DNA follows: TGTGCCAGCAGTCTGACAGGGAATGCCTACGAGCAGTACTTC.